The source of this TCR beta chain is a study of blood T cell repertoires in COVID-19. Study information: Samples of COVID-19 (acute and convalescent) were obtained from the United States, Italy and Spain. The analysed material was cDNA or gDNA that came from T cells, B-cell-depleted T cells, or PBMCs.

As processed by the authors: Scientists estimated how many nucleated cells there were by amplifying reference gene primers. The repertoire was sequenced with immunoSEQ multiplex PCR; TCRdb's copy has only in-frame clones and lacks some. The DNA gave D and trimming, while V, J and clone size come from that table. The sample shows about 290,000 clones, 85% of them seen only once. This clone occurred once. The CDR3 runs 14 residues. CDR1 is SQVTM, CDR2 ANQGSEA, per germline. Losses at the gene ends were 3 bases for V and 3 bases for J; bases not matched to a gene: 4. Sequencing was performed on peripheral blood. The rearrangement joins TRBV29-1 to TRBJ2-3, with 9 bases that match TRBD2. This receptor was obtained from a woman between 45 and 60 years old with active or convalescent COVID-19. In DNA form, the CDR3 reads TGCAGCGTTGACGTAGCGGGAGTTACAGATACGCAGTATTTT. Protein sequence: CSVDVAGVTDTQYF.